This TCR beta chain is from a study of shared clonotypes between healthy human individuals. General observations from the study: Rarefaction demonstrated incomplete sorted-subset sequencing despite large depth. A handful of donors showed sharing of approximately 5% of naive CD4 clonotypes.

The CDR3 is made up of 13 amino acids. Germline CDR1 is MDHEN and CDR2 is SYDVKM. V lost 4 bases, J lost 2 bases, and 9 bases lay in between. Concerning this clone: What it binds is unknown.

The CD4+ fraction was divided into a CD45RA+ naive subset and a CD45RA-negative memory subset. It was across several immunoSEQ plates that each subset's genomic DNA was evenly split. Assay used: immunoSEQ multiplex PCR; TCRdb lists only in-frame clones, some missing. The sample records millions of clones, 85% to 95% being singletons. Sequencing used naive CD4+ T cells sorted from blood. The subset is: CD45RA+ positively selected. The TCR was taken from a man between 18 and 29 years old in good health. The chain links TRBV28 to TRBJ2-7; no firm D call. The CDR3 nucleotides read TGTGCCAGCAGTTCCAGTTACCCCTACGAGCAGTACTTC. Translation gives CASSSSYPYEQYF.